This entry concerns a single T cell receptor (beta chain). Trimming left V 1 base short and J 2 bases short, with 9 bases between. There are 14 residues in the CDR3. Germline assignment: CDR1 LNHDA and CDR2 SQIVND (reference sequence). Only CD45RO-negative cells positively selected for CCR7 counted as naive CD8 cells, so terminally differentiated effector memory CD45RA+ cells were excluded. This sample was included in a study of shared clonotypes between healthy human individuals. For the study at large: Serving as donors were two women and a few men, whose ages spanned 18 to 49. Each donor's CD8 memory used one plate, CD8 naive two, each CD4 subset three.

The table came from immunoSEQ multiplex PCR; TCRdb's copy has only in-frame clones and leaves some out. The table includes around 600,000 clones, about 95% detected once. This clonotype was sampled from a woman in her twenties or thirties in good health. The specimen sequenced was naive CD8+ T cells sorted from blood. The V and J genes are TRBV19 and TRBJ2-7, with a weak D call TRBD2 (5 bases). The CDR3: CASSIGAGPYEQYF. The CDR3 coding sequence is TGTGCCAGTAGTATAGGGGCGGGTCCCTACGAGCAGTACTTC.